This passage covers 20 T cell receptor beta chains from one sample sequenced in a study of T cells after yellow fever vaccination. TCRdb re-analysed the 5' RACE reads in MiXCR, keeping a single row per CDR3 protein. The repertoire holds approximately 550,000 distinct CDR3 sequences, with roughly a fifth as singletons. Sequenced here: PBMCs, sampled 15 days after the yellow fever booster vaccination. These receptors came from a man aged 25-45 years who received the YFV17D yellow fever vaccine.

This CDR3 reads CASSRPGPLQETQYF. The DNA of the CDR3 is TGTGCCAGCAGCCGTCCGGGACCTCTACAAGAGACCCAGTACTTC. The J gene is TRBJ2-5, the V gene TRBV14; D might be TRBD1 or TRBD2, each matching 5 bases. CDR1 SGHDN and CDR2 FVKESK come from the germline V gene. The ends were cut back, 4 bases at V and 2 bases at J, with 14 bases in the middle. This CDR3 region has 15 residues.

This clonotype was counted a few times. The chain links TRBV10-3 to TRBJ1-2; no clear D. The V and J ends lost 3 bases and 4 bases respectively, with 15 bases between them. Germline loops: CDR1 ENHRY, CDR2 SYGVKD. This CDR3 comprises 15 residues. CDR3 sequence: CAISDYLSPTYGYTF. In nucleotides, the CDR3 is TGTGCCATCAGTGACTACCTCTCCCCTACCTATGGCTACACCTTC.

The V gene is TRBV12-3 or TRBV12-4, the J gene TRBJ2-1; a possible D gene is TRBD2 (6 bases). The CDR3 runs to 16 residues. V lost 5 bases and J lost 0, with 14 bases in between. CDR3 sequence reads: CASSIYRDFSYNEQFF. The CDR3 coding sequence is TGTGCCAGCAGTATTTACCGGGACTTCTCCTACAATGAGCAGTTCTTC.

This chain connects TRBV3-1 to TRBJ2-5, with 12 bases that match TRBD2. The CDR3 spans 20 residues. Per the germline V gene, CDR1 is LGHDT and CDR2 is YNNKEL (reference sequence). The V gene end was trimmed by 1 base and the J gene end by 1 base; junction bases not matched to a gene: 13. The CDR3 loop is CASSQVPLAGGAGSQETQYF. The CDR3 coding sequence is TGTGCCAGCAGCCAAGTCCCACTAGCGGGAGGCGCGGGGTCCCAAGAGACCCAGTACTTC.

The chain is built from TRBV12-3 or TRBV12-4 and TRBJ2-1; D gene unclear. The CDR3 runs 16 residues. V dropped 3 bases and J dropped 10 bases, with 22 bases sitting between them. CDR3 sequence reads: CASSFGRSMFSGEQFF. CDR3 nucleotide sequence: TGTGCCAGCAGTTTTGGGCGGTCGATGTTCTCCGGGGAGCAGTTCTTC.

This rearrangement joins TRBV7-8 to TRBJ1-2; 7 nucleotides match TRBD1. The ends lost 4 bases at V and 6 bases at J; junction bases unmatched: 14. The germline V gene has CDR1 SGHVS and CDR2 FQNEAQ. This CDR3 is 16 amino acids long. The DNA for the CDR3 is TGTGCCAGCAGCTCAAAATTACAGGGGACGCGTGATGGCTACACCTTC. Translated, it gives CASSSKLQGTRDGYTF.

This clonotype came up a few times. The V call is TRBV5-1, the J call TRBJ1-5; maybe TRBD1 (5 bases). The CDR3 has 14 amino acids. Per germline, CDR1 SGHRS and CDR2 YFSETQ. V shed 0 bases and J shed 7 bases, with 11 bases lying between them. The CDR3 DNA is TGCGCCAGCAGCTTGGGGTCAGGGAGCCAGCCCCAGCATTTT. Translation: CASSLGSGSQPQHF. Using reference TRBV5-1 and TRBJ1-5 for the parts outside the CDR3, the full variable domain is KAGVTQTPRYLIKTRGQQVTLSCSPISGHRSVSWYQQTPGQGLQFLFEYFSETQRNKGNFPGRFSGRQFSNSRSEMNVSTLELGDSALYLCASSLGSGSQPQHFGDGTRLSIL.

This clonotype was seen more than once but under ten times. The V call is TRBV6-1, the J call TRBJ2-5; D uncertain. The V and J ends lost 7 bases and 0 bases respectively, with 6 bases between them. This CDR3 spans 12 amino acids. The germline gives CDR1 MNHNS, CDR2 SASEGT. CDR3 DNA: TGTGCCAGCACGAGATACCAAGAGACCCAGTACTTC. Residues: CASTRYQETQYF.

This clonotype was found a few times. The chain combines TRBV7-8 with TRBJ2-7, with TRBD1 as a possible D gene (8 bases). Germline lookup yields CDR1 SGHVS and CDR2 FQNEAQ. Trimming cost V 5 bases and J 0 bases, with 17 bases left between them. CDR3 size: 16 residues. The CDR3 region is CASSQRTGTNSYEQYF. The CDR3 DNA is TGTGCCAGCAGCCAAAGGACAGGGACTAACTCCTACGAGCAGTACTTC. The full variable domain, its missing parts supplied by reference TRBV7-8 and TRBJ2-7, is GAGVSQSPRYKVAKRGQDVALRCDPISGHVSLFWYQQALGQGPEFLTYFQNEAQLDKSGLPSDRFFAERPEGSVSTLKIQRTQQEDSAVYLCASSQRTGTNSYEQYFGPGTRLTVT.

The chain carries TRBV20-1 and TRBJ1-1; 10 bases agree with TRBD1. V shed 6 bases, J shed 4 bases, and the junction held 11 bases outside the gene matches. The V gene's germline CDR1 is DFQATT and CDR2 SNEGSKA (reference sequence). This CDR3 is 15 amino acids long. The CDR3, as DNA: TGCAGTGCGGGGGGGACAGGGGTTTCCGGCACTGAAGCTTTCTTT. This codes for CSAGGTGVSGTEAFF.

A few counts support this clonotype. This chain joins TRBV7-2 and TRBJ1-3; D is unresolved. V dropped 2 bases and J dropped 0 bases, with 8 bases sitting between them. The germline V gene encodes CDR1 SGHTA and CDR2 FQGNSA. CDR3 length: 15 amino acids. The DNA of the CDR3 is TGTGCCAGCAGCTTAAGTTTAATCTCTGGAAACACCATATATTTT. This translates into CASSLSLISGNTIYF.

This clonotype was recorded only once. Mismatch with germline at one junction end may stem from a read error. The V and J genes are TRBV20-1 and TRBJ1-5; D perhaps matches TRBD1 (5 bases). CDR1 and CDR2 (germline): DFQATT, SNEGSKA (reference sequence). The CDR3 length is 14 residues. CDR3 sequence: CSVRTQGFNKPQHF. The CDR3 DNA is TGCAGTGTCCGCACTCAGGGCTTCAATAAGCCCCAGCATTTT.

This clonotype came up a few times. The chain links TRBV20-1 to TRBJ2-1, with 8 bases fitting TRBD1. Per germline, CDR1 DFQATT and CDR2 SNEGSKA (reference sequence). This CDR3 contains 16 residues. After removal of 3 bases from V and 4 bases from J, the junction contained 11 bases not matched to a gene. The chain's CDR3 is CSASGRDRSSYNEQFF. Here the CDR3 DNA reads TGCAGTGCTAGTGGCCGGGACAGGTCAAGTTACAATGAGCAGTTCTTC.

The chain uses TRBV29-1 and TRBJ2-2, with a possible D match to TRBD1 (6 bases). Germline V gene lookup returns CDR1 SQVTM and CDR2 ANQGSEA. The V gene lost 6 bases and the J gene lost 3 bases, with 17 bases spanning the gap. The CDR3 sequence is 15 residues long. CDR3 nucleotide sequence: TGCAGCGTCCGGACACCAGGGGCGGACACCGGGGAGCTGTTTTTT. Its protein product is CSVRTPGADTGELFF.

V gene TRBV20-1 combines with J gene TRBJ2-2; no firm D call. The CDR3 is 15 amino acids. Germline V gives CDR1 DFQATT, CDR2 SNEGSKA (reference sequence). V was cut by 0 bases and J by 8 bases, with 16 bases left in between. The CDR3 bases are TGCAGTGCTAGAGAGAAAACCGTCCCGAGTGGGGAGCTGTTTTTT. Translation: CSAREKTVPSGELFF.

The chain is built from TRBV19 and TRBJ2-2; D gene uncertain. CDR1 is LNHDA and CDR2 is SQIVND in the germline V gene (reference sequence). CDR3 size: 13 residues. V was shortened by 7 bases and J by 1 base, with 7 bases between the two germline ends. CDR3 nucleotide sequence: TGTGCCAGTAAAATCGGGAACACCGGGGAGCTGTTTTTT. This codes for CASKIGNTGELFF.

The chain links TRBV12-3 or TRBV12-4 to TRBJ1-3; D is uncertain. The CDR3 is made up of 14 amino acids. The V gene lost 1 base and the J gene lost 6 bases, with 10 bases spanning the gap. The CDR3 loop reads CASSLVGRLNTIYF. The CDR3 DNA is TGTGCCAGCAGTTTAGTAGGTCGACTAAACACCATATATTTT.

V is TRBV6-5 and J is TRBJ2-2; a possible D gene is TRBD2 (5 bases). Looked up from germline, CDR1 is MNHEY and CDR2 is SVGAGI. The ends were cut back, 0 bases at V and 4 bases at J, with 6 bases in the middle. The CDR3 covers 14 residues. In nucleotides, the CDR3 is TGTGCCAGCAGTTACTCAGCGGCCACCGGGGAGCTGTTTTTT. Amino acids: CASSYSAATGELFF.

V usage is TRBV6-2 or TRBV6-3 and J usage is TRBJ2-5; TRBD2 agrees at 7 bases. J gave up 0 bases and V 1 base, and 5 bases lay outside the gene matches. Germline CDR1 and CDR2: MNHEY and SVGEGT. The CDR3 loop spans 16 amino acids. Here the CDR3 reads CASSYFSSGYQETQYF. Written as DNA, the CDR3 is TGTGCCAGCAGTTACTTTTCTAGCGGCTACCAAGAGACCCAGTACTTC.

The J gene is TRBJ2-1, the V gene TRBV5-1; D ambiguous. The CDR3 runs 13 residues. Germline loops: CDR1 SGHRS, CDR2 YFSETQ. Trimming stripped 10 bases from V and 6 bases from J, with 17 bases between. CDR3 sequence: CASRLGVPNEQFF. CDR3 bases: TGCGCCTCCCGCCTGGGCGTTCCCAATGAGCAGTTCTTC.